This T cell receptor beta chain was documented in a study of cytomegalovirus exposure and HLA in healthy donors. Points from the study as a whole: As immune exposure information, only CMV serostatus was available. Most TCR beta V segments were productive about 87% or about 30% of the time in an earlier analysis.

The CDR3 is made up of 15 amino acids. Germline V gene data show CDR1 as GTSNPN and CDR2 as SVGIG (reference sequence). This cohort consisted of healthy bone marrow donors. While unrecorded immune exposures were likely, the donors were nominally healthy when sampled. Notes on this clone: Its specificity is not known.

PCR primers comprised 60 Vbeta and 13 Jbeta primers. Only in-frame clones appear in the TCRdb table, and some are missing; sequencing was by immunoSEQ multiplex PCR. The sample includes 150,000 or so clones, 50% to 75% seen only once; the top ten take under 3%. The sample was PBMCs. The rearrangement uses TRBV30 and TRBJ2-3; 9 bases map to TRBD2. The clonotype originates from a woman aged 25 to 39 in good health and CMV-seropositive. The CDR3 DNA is TGTGCTCAAAATAAAGCGGGAGGAGGCGCGGATACGCAGTATTTT. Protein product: CAQNKAGGGADTQYF.